These T cell receptor beta chains were read from a single sample in a study of blood T cell repertoires in COVID-19. Libraries were prepared by immunoSEQ multiplex PCR; TCRdb keeps only in-frame clonotypes and omits some of them. The profile shows around 370,000 clones, approximately 90% of them singletons. The sample taken for sequencing was PBMCs or T cells enriched from blood (not recorded which). The receptor source for this set is a woman aged 18-29 years who had recovered from COVID-19. The CDR3 runs from the conserved cysteine through the conserved F or W. A D gene is named only where the DNA matches it firmly. The listing skips clone size in some rows; elsewhere it reads once, few, many or a size class.

clone size,D gene,V gene,J gene,CDR3 DNA,CDR3 protein
.,.,TRBV5-1,TRBJ2-3,TGCGCCAGCAGACGGGATACCACAGATACGCAGTATTTT,CASRRDTTDTQYF
.,TRBD1,TRBV5-1,TRBJ2-1,TGCGCCAGCAGCCGGGGACAGGGCTCCTACAATGAGCAGTTCTTC,CASSRGQGSYNEQFF
.,TRBD1,TRBV27,TRBJ1-1,TGTGCCAGCAGTCCGACAGGGGGTGTCACTGAAGCTTTCTTT,CASSPTGGVTEAFF
once,.,TRBV19,TRBJ1-2,TGTGCCAGTAGTATTCAGCAGGGTACAAATGGCTACACCTTC,CASSIQQGTNGYTF
.,.,TRBV19,TRBJ1-2,TGTGCCAGTAGTATAGCTTTGGCGGAGAACTATGGCTACACCTTC,CASSIALAENYGYTF
.,.,TRBV7-2,TRBJ1-2,TGTGCCAGCAGCCTTCTGGCCATCCATGAAAGTCCAGGCTATGGCTACACCTTC,CASSLLAIHESPGYGYTF
.,TRBD2,TRBV11-1,TRBJ2-3,TGTGCCAGCAGCTACGCGGGGGTGGAGTATACGCAGTATTTT,CASSYAGVEYTQYF
.,.,TRBV5-1,TRBJ2-7,TGCGCCAGCAGCTTGGAAGGGAGCTCCTACGAGCAGTACTTC,CASSLEGSSYEQYF
.,TRBD2,TRBV4-2,TRBJ2-5,TGTGCCAGCAGCCCTCGGGGAGGGGAAGAGACCCAGTACTTC,CASSPRGGEETQYF
.,TRBD1,TRBV6-6,TRBJ1-4,TGTGCCAGTTTAGACAGGGGGCGAAGTAATGAAAAACTGTTTTTT,CASLDRGRSNEKLFF
.,.,TRBV5-1,TRBJ2-4,TGCGCCAGCAGCTTGGCCAACAGCAAAAACATTCAGTACTTC,CASSLANSKNIQYF
.,TRBD2,TRBV7-3,TRBJ2-3,TGTGCCAGCAGCCAAACGGGACTAGTCGAAGATACGCAGTATTTT,CASSQTGLVEDTQYF
.,.,TRBV6-5,TRBJ1-2,TGTGCCAGCCGCAACAGGGAGAACTATGGCTACACCTTC,CASRNRENYGYTF
.,.,TRBV2,TRBJ2-7,TGTGCCAGCGACTCGTCAAGAGTCTACGAGCAGTACTTC,CASDSSRVYEQYF
.,.,TRBV7-2,TRBJ1-2,TGTGCCAGCAGCTTGCAACGTTCAGGTCTTTATGGCTACACCTTC,CASSLQRSGLYGYTF
.,TRBD1,TRBV2,TRBJ1-6,TGTGCCAGCAGTGAAGCGCAGGGGGGTGTGGGATCACCCCTCCACTTT,CASSEAQGGVGSPLHF
.,TRBD1,TRBV9,TRBJ2-2,TGTGCCAGCAGCGTAGGGACAGGGGGATACACCGGGGAGCTGTTTTTT,CASSVGTGGYTGELFF
.,TRBD2,TRBV19,TRBJ2-3,TGTGCCAGTAGTATACAACGGGGGGGGAACACAGATACGCAGTATTTT,CASSIQRGGNTDTQYF
.,.,TRBV9,TRBJ2-7,TGTGCCAGCAGCGTCGCAGACTTCTACGAGCAGTACTTC,CASSVADFYEQYF
few,.,TRBV19,TRBJ2-7,TGTGCCAGTAGTATTCTGGGCGGGGACTACGAGCAGTACTTC,CASSILGGDYEQYF
once,.,TRBV30,TRBJ2-5,TGTGCCTGGAGTACCTTAAGGGGTTGGGGCGAAGAGACCCAGTACTTC,CAWSTLRGWGEETQYF
once,TRBD1,TRBV29-1,TRBJ1-1,TGCAGCGTTGAATTCCTCCGGGGACAGGGGATGAACACTGAAGCTTTCTTT,CSVEFLRGQGMNTEAFF
.,.,TRBV6-5,TRBJ1-2,TGTGCCAGCAGCTTAGGACAGCACTATGGCTACACCTTC,CASSLGQHYGYTF
.,.,TRBV28,TRBJ2-7,TGTGCCAGCAGTCCCGGCTACGAGCAGTACTTC,CASSPGYEQYF